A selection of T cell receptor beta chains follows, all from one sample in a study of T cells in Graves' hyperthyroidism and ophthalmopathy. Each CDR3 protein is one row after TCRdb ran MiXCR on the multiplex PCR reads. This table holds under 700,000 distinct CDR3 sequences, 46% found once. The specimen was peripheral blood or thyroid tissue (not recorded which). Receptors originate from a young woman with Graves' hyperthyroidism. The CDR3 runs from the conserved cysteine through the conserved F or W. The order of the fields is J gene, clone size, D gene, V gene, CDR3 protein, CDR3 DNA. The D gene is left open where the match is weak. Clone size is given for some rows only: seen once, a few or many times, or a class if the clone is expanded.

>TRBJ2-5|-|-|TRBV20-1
CSANQGLQYF
TGCAGTGCAAACCAGGGACTCCAGTACTTC
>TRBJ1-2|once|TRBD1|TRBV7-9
CASSSEAGTGPPFYGYTF
TGTGCCAGCAGCTCCGAAGCCGGGACAGGTCCCCCTTTCTATGGCTACACCTTC
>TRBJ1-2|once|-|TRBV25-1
CASSANDGGMINYGYTF
TGTGCCAGCAGTGCTAATGATGGAGGGATGATTAACTATGGCTACACCTTC
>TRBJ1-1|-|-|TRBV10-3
CAISGFPNTEAFF
TGTGCCATCAGTGGGTTCCCGAACACTGAAGCTTTCTTT
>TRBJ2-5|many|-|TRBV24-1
CATSGGTETQETQYF
TGTGCCACCAGTGGCGGGACAGAGACGCAAGAGACCCAGTACTTC
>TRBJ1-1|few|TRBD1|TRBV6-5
CASSYGDRGTTDTEAFF
TGTGCCAGCAGTTACGGGGACAGGGGGACTACGGACACTGAAGCTTTCTTT
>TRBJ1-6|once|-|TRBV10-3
CASRDRVESPLHF
TGTGCCAGCAGGGATAGGGTGGAGTCACCCCTCCACTTT
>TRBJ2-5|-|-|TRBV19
CASSIGTTQQETQYF
TGTGCCAGTAGTATAGGGACCACCCAACAAGAGACCCAGTACTTC
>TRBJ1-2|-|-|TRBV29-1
CSSRNRENNYGYTF
TGCAGCTCCCGGAACCGGGAGAATAACTATGGCTACACCTTC
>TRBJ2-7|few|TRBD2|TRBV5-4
CASSRGTSGNLYEQYF
TGTGCCAGCAGCAGAGGGACTAGCGGGAACCTCTACGAGCAGTACTTC
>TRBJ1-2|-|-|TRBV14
CASSQNPGINYGYTF
TGTGCCAGCAGCCAAAATCCAGGGATAAACTATGGCTACACCTTC
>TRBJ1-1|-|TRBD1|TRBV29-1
CSVSWGQEAFF
TGCAGCGTGTCCTGGGGACAGGAAGCTTTCTTT
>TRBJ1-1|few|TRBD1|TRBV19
CASSMLRGQGSSEAFF
TGTGCCAGTAGTATGTTGCGTGGACAGGGATCGTCTGAAGCTTTCTTT
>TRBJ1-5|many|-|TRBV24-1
CATSESRDSNQPQHF
TGTGCCACCAGTGAGTCCCGGGACAGCAATCAGCCCCAGCATTTT
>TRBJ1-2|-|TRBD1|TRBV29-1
CSARQGGLSNYGYTF
TGCAGCGCTAGACAGGGGGGGCTTTCTAACTATGGCTACACCTTC
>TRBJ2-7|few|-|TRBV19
CASSTAGSYEQYF
TGTGCCAGTAGTACGGCGGGATCATACGAGCAGTACTTC
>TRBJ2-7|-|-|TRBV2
CASSFVGGQYEQYF
TGTGCCAGCAGTTTTGTCGGGGGCCAATACGAGCAGTACTTC
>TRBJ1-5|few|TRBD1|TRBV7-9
CASSDGTGVFNQPQHF
TGTGCCAGCAGCGATGGGACAGGGGTCTTCAATCAGCCCCAGCATTTT
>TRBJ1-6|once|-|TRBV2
CASSERGKSPLHF
TGTGCCAGCAGTGAAAGGGGTAAATCACCCCTCCACTTT
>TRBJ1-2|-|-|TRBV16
CASSQLVEPSAYGYTF
TGTGCCAGCAGCCAATTGGTGGAACCGTCTGCCTATGGCTACACCTTC
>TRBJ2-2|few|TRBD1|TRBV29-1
CSVGGTGGGNTGELFF
TGCAGCGTTGGGGGGACAGGGGGCGGGAACACCGGGGAGCTGTTTTTT
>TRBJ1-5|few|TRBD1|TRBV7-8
CASTRTGRSNQPQHF
TGTGCCAGCACCAGGACAGGGCGTTCTAATCAGCCCCAGCATTTT
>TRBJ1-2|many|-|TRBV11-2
CASSLDRQGTTF
TGTGCCAGCAGCTTAGATCGGCAGGGCACCACCTTC
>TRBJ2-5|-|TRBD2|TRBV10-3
CAVGLAGGETQYF
TGTGCCGTCGGACTAGCGGGAGGAGAGACCCAGTACTTC